This entry is about one T cell receptor (beta chain). This clonotype was seen at least ten times. Its target antigen remains unknown. No much larger clonotype is one base removed from it; base qualities were not supplied. This sample is part of a study of T cell repertoires in cytomegalovirus infection (dated by TCRdb to about 2019). For the study in its entirety: The peptide stimulations were aimed at well-studied HLA-B-restricted epitopes as well as recently identified HLA-C-restricted CMV epitopes, whose presentation resists viral immunomodulation. The HLA type of each donor mattered for the analysis, because public TCR beta signatures pointed to carriage of CMV infection along with the matching HLA type. What the research found in general, with its limitations: The ex vivo response was dominated by HLA-C-restricted CMV-specific TCR beta clonotypes, and the single most frequent clonotype in two of eight donors was supplied by these HLA-C-restricted clonotypes. Cumulative frequency of public TCR beta family members discriminated carriers of CMV infection plus the relevant HLA type in this cohort and an independent roughly 330-donor cohort.

Sequencing instrument: Illumina HiSeq 1500. The raw public data were reprocessed by TCRdb itself: fastp quality trimming at Q25, MiXCR clonotype calling, in-frame beta chains only. For every CDR3 protein sequence, its rows merge into one entry that carries the most common genes and DNA. The sample has 450,000 to 550,000 distinct CDR3 sequences on record, roughly 42% of them singletons. The ten top clones hold about 41% of the sample. This specimen's treatment or condition label, interpreted: in vitro stimulation with specific CMV peptide epitopes to enrich CMV-specific T cells. The receptor comes from a human donor in good health (CMV status not recorded). Some clones in this sample may be carry-over from other donors' samples. The material was cultured PBMCs, obtained from culture after CMV antigen stimulation.

The CDR3: CASRVSGRVHEQFF. At the DNA level, the sequence is TGTGCCAGCAGAGTGAGCGGGAGGGTACATGAGCAGTTCTTC. The V and J segments used are TRBV12-3 or TRBV12-4 and TRBJ2-1; TRBD2 lines up with 10 middle nucleotides. From the cysteine up to the phenylalanine, the CDR3 has a length of 14 residues. Only CDR3 DNA remains: 42 bases, in frame from the first base. Here V drops 6 bases and J drops 8 bases, and the junction holds 7 bases not matched to any gene.